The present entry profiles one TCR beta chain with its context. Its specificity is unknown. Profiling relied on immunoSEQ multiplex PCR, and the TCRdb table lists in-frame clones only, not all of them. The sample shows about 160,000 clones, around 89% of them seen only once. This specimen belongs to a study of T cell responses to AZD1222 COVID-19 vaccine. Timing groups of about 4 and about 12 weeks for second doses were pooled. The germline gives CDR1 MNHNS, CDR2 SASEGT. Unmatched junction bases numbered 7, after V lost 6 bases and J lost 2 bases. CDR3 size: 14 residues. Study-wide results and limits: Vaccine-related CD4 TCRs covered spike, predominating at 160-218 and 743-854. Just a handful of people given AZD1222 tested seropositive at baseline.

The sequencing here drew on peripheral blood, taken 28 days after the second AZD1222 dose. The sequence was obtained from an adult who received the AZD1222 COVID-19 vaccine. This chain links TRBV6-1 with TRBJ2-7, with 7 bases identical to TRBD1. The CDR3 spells CASREQGLAYEQYF. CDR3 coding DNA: TGTGCCAGCAGAGAACAGGGGTTGGCCTACGAGCAGTACTTC.